This record concerns one T cell receptor beta chain sequence. Antigen unknown. The sample originates from a study of early T cells in non-severe SARS-CoV-2 infection. Study overall: Chains stayed unpaired after sequencing of bulk RNA from unsorted whole blood. Notes on the study in general: Using VDJdb, the matching emphasized anti-spike CD8 responses while missing private and CD4 specificities.

Unique molecular identifiers were attached to individual cDNA molecules. Each CDR3 protein gets one entry after TCRdb re-called the 5' RACE reads with MiXCR. The sample includes 59,000 or so distinct CDR3 sequences, 10% to 15% of them seen just once. The clonotype originates from an adult who was a healthcare worker with PCR-confirmed SARS-CoV-2 infection or an uninfected control (not recorded which). The material was whole blood, obtained at baseline.

The CDR3 here is CASSAQGADDQPQHF. Written as DNA, the CDR3 is TGTGCCAGCAGTGCACAGGGGGCGGACGACCAGCCCCAGCATTTT. The chain combines TRBV6-5 with TRBJ1-5; 9 nucleotides line up with TRBD1. The CDR3 has 15 residues. Per germline, CDR1 MNHEY and CDR2 SVGAGI. V lost 5 bases, J lost 7 bases, and 9 bases stayed unmatched.